The 14 T cell receptor beta chains in this list originate from one sample, sequenced in a study of cytomegalovirus exposure and HLA in healthy donors (dated by TCRdb to the late 2010s). The library came from the immunoSEQ multiplex PCR assay. For the multiplex PCR, a mixture combining 60 forward primers for TCR Vbeta segments and 13 reverse primers for TCR Jbeta segments was used. TCRdb stores this immuneACCESS table with in-frame sequences only. Part of the clones is absent; in the studies checked, under half of the shortfall reflects unresolved V genes, and no reason is known for the rest. The sample contains around 130,000 clones, roughly 78% of them found a single time. The ten biggest clones cover less than 6.5% of the sample. Sequenced sample: PBMCs. The receptors here all came from a man in his thirties or forties in good health and CMV-seronegative.

The J gene is TRBJ2-3, the V gene TRBV15, with a possible D match to TRBD2 (6 bases). Trimming left V 0 bases short and J 0 bases short, with 19 bases between. The V gene's germline CDR1 is LNHNV and CDR2 YYDKDF (reference sequence). The CDR3 sequence is 19 residues long. CDR3 sequence reads: CATSRDPFMAGSSTDTQYF. CDR3 DNA: TGTGCCACCAGCAGAGATCCCTTTATGGCGGGATCTAGCACAGATACGCAGTATTTT.

This chain links TRBV28 with TRBJ2-2; a possible D gene is TRBD2 (5 bases). CDR1 is MDHEN and CDR2 is SYDVKM in the germline V gene. The CDR3 is 14 amino acids. V gave up 5 bases and J gave up 1 base, with 8 bases separating them. CDR3: CASSPGVNTGELFF. The CDR3 DNA reads as TGTGCCAGCAGTCCCGGGGTGAACACCGGGGAGCTGTTTTTT.

This clone was seen only a few times. The V call is TRBV6-6, the J call TRBJ1-2, with a possible D match to TRBD1 (6 bases). CDR1 MNHNY and CDR2 SVGAGI come from the germline V gene (reference sequence). This CDR3 is 14 amino acids long. V was cut by 6 bases and J by 4 bases, with 15 bases left in between. This chain's CDR3 is CASRDRRLFYGYTF. The CDR3 DNA reads as TGTGCCAGCAGAGACAGGCGTTTATTCTATGGCTACACCTTC.

This chain connects TRBV5-6 to TRBJ2-7; 9 nucleotides align to TRBD1. Germline V gene data show CDR1 as SGHDT and CDR2 as YYEEEE. J was trimmed by 3 bases and V by 4 bases; bases with no gene match: 14. The CDR3 consists of 17 residues. CDR3 in DNA: TGTGCCAGCAGCGGACCGGGACAGGGAAAGGTGGTCTACGAGCAGTACTTC. It specifies CASSGPGQGKVVYEQYF.

The chain carries TRBV7-9 and TRBJ1-1, with TRBD1 matching 9 bases. CDR3 length: 13 amino acids. Trimming removed 4 bases from V and 11 bases from J; junction bases left unmatched: 8. Per the germline V gene, CDR1 is SEHNR and CDR2 is FQNEAQ (reference sequence). The CDR3 bases are TGTGCCAGCAGCTCAGGACAGGGGACGAATGCTTTCTTT. Translation: CASSSGQGTNAFF. Combining the CDR3 with reference TRBV7-9 and TRBJ1-1 gives the whole variable domain DTGVSQNPRHKITKRGQNVTFRCDPISEHNRLYWYRQTLGQGPEFLTYFQNEAQLEKSRLLSDRFSAERPKGSFSTLEIQRTEQGDSAMYLCASSSGQGTNAFFGQGTRLTVV.

J is TRBJ2-7 and V is TRBV5-1; TRBD1 agrees at 10 bases. From germline, CDR1 is SGHRS and CDR2 YFSETQ. The junction had 10 bases not matched to a gene; V was cut back by 7 bases and J by 6 bases. The CDR3 covers 14 residues. The CDR3 sequence: CASHRGTGVPEQYF. DNA of the CDR3: TGCGCCAGCCACCGAGGGACAGGGGTTCCCGAGCAGTACTTC. The full variable domain, completed using reference TRBV5-1 and TRBJ2-7, is KAGVTQTPRYLIKTRGQQVTLSCSPISGHRSVSWYQQTPGQGLQFLFEYFSETQRNKGNFPGRFSGRQFSNSRSEMNVSTLELGDSALYLCASHRGTGVPEQYFGPGTRLTVT.

The V and J genes are TRBV28 and TRBJ1-1; TRBD1 aligns across 7 bases. V trimming: 5 bases; J trimming: 0 bases; junction bases outside the gene matches: 9. The CDR3 totals 16 residues. Germline CDR1 is MDHEN and CDR2 is SYDVKM. The chain's CDR3 is CASSNGKTGMNTEAFF. The CDR3 bases are TGTGCCAGCAGTAATGGGAAGACAGGGATGAACACTGAAGCTTTCTTT.

This sequence joins TRBV7-2 and TRBJ1-5; D gene uncertain. The ends were cut back, 2 bases at V and 0 bases at J, with 17 bases in the middle. Germline loops: CDR1 SGHTA, CDR2 FQGNSA. The length of the CDR3 is 18 residues. The CDR3 coding sequence is TGTGCCAGCAGCTTACATGGAGAGCAGATTTATAGCAATCAGCCCCAGCATTTT. Encoded protein: CASSLHGEQIYSNQPQHF.

This clone has more than one count but fewer than ten. J is TRBJ2-5 and V is TRBV4-1, with D unclear. V gave up 2 bases and J gave up 4 bases, with 14 bases separating them. This CDR3 is 15 amino acids long. The germline V gene encodes CDR1 MGHRA and CDR2 YSYEKL. CDR3 nucleotide sequence: TGCGCCAGCAGCCAACCGGGTCAGTTGCGAGAGACCCAGTACTTC. Protein: CASSQPGQLRETQYF.

In its sample, this clone was seen once. V is TRBV9 and J is TRBJ2-2; maybe TRBD2 (5 bases). The V end lost 1 base, the J end lost 3 bases, and 7 bases lay between the germline ends. The CDR3 contains 14 residues. Germline CDR1 reads SGDLS; CDR2 reads YYNGEE. The CDR3 here is CASSVTGDTGELFF. CDR3 sequence (DNA): TGTGCCAGCAGCGTAACCGGGGACACCGGGGAGCTGTTTTTT.

This rearrangement joins TRBV7-9 to TRBJ2-7; 10 nucleotides align to TRBD2. CDR3 length: 15 amino acids. The germline V gene has CDR1 SEHNR and CDR2 FQNEAQ (reference sequence). V lost 5 bases and J lost 3; bases outside the gene matches: 7. CDR3 coding DNA: TGTGCCAGCAGCCCGGTAGCGGGGGGCGTCTACGAGCAGTACTTC. Its protein product is CASSPVAGGVYEQYF.

The rearrangement joins TRBV29-1 to TRBJ2-3, with D perhaps TRBD2 (6 bases). Per germline, CDR1 SQVTM and CDR2 ANQGSEA. The V and J ends lost 3 bases and 0 bases respectively, with 10 bases between them. The CDR3 extends over 14 amino acids. Here the CDR3 DNA reads TGCAGCGTTGAGGGGGGTAATAGCACAGATACGCAGTATTTT. As protein: CSVEGGNSTDTQYF.

The V gene is TRBV27, the J gene TRBJ1-4; no clear D. Germline-derived CDR1 and CDR2 are MNHEY and SMNVEV (reference sequence). The V end was cut by 5 bases, the J end by 8 bases, with 15 bases between. There are 14 residues in the CDR3. The CDR3 loop is CASSPTRVREKLFF. The CDR3 nucleotides read TGTGCCAGCAGTCCCACACGGGTCCGAGAAAAACTGTTTTTT.

The rearrangement uses TRBV5-1 and TRBJ1-4; TRBD1 matches at 9 bases. The CDR3 is 19 residues long. Germline values: CDR1 SGHRS, CDR2 YFSETQ. The V segment lost 4 bases and the J segment 8 bases; nucleotides outside the gene matches: 21. The CDR3: CASSGSPGQGRTANEKLFF. CDR3 nucleotides: TGCGCCAGCAGCGGATCCCCGGGACAGGGACGTACGGCCAACGAAAAACTGTTTTTT. The variable domain in full, with the rest retrieved from reference TRBV5-1 and TRBJ1-4, is KAGVTQTPRYLIKTRGQQVTLSCSPISGHRSVSWYQQTPGQGLQFLFEYFSETQRNKGNFPGRFSGRQFSNSRSEMNVSTLELGDSALYLCASSGSPGQGRTANEKLFFGSGTQLSVL.